What follows is one T cell receptor (beta chain) and its context. The entry originates in a study of blood T cells in healthy people across ages. Germline V gene lookup returns CDR1 SGHDN and CDR2 FVKESK. This CDR3 spans 15 amino acids. A sample-barcoded 5' primer and a J-beta primer mix were used in a second PCR of about 6 to 11 cycles. TCRdb ran MiXCR on the 5' RACE reads and lists one entry per CDR3 protein. The repertoire holds roughly 560,000 distinct CDR3 sequences, with less than 25% as singletons. These data were also filed under a second study, of T cells of mothers and their children. Per that study: Sequencing got over 9 million TCR beta CDR3 reads from each mother and some 3 million from each child.

The sequenced sample was blood. The source is a boy between 10 and 17 years old in good health. This chain connects TRBV14 to TRBJ2-5; 8 bases are a match to TRBD2. The closer fit of TRBJ2-1 to the DNA end suggests the J call may be wrong. CDR3 amino acids: CASSRDSGVYNEQFF. The CDR3 DNA reads as TGTGCCAGCAGCAGGGATAGCGGGGTCTACAATGAGCAGTTCTTC.